The next 27 T cell receptor beta chains were all read from a single sample in a study of human T cells and chemical hapten exposure (dated by TCRdb to the early 2020s). Receptor libraries were prepared by RACE. Data came from a NextSeq 500. Clones were called with MiXCR by TCRdb after fastp trimmed the public reads at Q25, and only in-frame beta chains were retained. Identical CDR3 proteins give one entry, which carries the most common genes and DNA. For this sample there are 95,000 to 150,000 distinct CDR3 sequences; 10% to 12% appear just once. The top ten hold 2% to 2.5% of the sample. The time point tag for this specimen amounts to: patch test 3, about 24 weeks after DPC sensitization. Interpreted using the paper, the treatment or condition label stands for: therapeutic diphenylcyclopropenone sensitization with weekly scalp DPC. The source material was whole blood, sampled in connection with sensitization to the hapten diphenylcyclopropenone (DPC). These receptors were obtained from a woman in her fifties or sixties with alopecia areata. Some clones in this sample may be carry-over from other donors' samples.

This chain joins TRBV4-3 and TRBJ2-1; tentative D call: TRBD2 (6 bases). Trimming took off 0 bases at V and 7 bases at J, with 16 bases between the two ends. The CDR3 extends over 16 amino acids. Per the germline V gene, CDR1 is LGHNA and CDR2 is YSLEER. CDR3 DNA sequence: TGCGCCAGCAGCCAAGACAATACGGGGGAGTGGAATGAGCAGTTCTTC. Translation: CASSQDNTGEWNEQFF.

The V and J genes are TRBV12-5 and TRBJ1-4; tentatively, D is TRBD1 (6 bases). The germline V gene has CDR1 LGHNT and CDR2 FRNRAP. The V gene lost 2 bases and the J gene lost 10 bases, with 8 bases spanning the gap. The CDR3 loop spans 12 amino acids. The CDR3 DNA reads as TGTGCTAGTGGTTTGCAACAGGGAAAACTGTTTTTT. Its translation is CASGLQQGKLFF. The entire variable domain, with the rest obtained from reference TRBV12-5 and TRBJ1-4, is as follows: DARVTQTPRHKVTEMGQEVTMRCQPILGHNTVFWYRQTMMQGLELLAYFRNRAPLDDSGMPKDRFSAEMPDATLATLKIQPSEPRDSAVYFCASGLQQGKLFFGSGTQLSVL.

The J gene is TRBJ2-1, the V gene TRBV3-1, with 12 bases fitting TRBD2. Unmatched junction bases numbered 6, after V lost 3 bases and J lost 6 bases. This CDR3 spans 16 amino acids. The germline V gene encodes CDR1 LGHDT and CDR2 YNNKEL (reference sequence). The CDR3, as DNA: TGTGCCAGCAGCCATTTTCCACTAGCGGGAGGCAATGAGCAGTTCTTC. This translates into CASSHFPLAGGNEQFF.

This clonotype was seen repeatedly, ten times or more. This chain connects TRBV20-1 to TRBJ2-1; D not resolved. V was shortened by 0 bases and J by 5 bases, with 11 bases between the two germline ends. The CDR3 is 14 residues long. In germline, CDR1 is DFQATT, CDR2 SNEGSKA (reference sequence). The DNA for the CDR3 is TGCAGTGCTAGAGAGCCTGGTCTCCACAATGAGCAGTTCTTC. Protein product: CSAREPGLHNEQFF.

This clonotype was observed a handful of times. The chain joins TRBV27 to TRBJ2-3; possible D gene TRBD2, 6 bases. V gave up 3 bases and J gave up 4 bases, with 14 bases separating them. The CDR3 contains 15 residues. Per the germline V gene, CDR1 is MNHEY and CDR2 is SMNVEV (reference sequence). The CDR3 DNA reads as TGTGCCAGCAGTTTGTTTCGGGGGTACGCAGATACGCAGTATTTT. Its protein product is CASSLFRGYADTQYF.

This sequence joins TRBV6-5 and TRBJ2-7, with a weak D call TRBD2 (6 bases). This CDR3 region has 14 residues. V lost 0 bases and J lost 6, with 12 bases in between. The germline CDR1 and CDR2 sequences are MNHEY and SVGAGI. In nucleotides, the CDR3 is TGTGCCAGCAGTTACTCGGGACTGGGGGGCGAGCAGTACTTC. It encodes CASSYSGLGGEQYF.

This clonotype was seen more than once but under ten times. The V and J genes are TRBV18 and TRBJ2-3, with 9 bases identical to TRBD1. Germline V gene sequence: CDR1 KGHSH, CDR2 LQKENI. The CDR3 extends over 15 amino acids. V dropped 3 bases and J dropped 4; count of bases not matched to a gene: 5. DNA for the CDR3: TGTGCCAGCTCACCCGGACAGGGGTCGGCAGATACGCAGTATTTT. It encodes CASSPGQGSADTQYF.

Ten or more counts support this clonotype. V and J are TRBV25-1 and TRBJ2-5; 7 bases are shared with TRBD2. Trimming at V came to 6 bases and at J to 5 bases, leaving 15 bases not matched to a gene. Germline loops: CDR1 MGHDK, CDR2 SYGVNS. The CDR3 extends over 16 amino acids. CDR3 residues: CASSPIIPRGGETQYF. In nucleotides, the CDR3 is TGTGCCAGCAGCCCTATCATCCCGAGGGGAGGGGAGACCCAGTACTTC.

This clonotype was observed a handful of times. This sequence joins TRBV4-2 and TRBJ2-2; TRBD2 agrees at 16 bases. V was pared by 0 bases and J by 3 bases, with 10 bases of the junction left unmatched. The germline gives CDR1 LGHNA, CDR2 YNFKEQ. This CDR3 has 21 residues. CDR3 bases: TGTGCCAGCAGCCAAGATAGAGGGGGACTAGCGGGAGGGCCTTACACCGGGGAGCTGTTTTTT. Residues: CASSQDRGGLAGGPYTGELFF.

This clonotype has ten or more counts. This chain uses TRBV28 with TRBJ2-7, with D uncertain. V was clipped by 3 bases and J by 6 bases, with 6 bases between them. Germline V gene lookup returns CDR1 MDHEN and CDR2 SYDVKM. There are 11 residues in the CDR3. The CDR3 coding sequence is TGTGCCAGCAGTTTCCGGGTCGAGCAGTACTTC. Its protein is CASSFRVEQYF.

A few counts support this clonotype. The chain is built from TRBV27 and TRBJ2-7, with 7 bases identical to TRBD1. The germline gives CDR1 MNHEY, CDR2 SMNVEV (reference sequence). Germline trimming cut 2 bases from V and 6 bases from J; bases unmatched to any gene: 7. The CDR3 is 14 residues long. The CDR3 DNA reads TGTGCCAGCAGTTTAAGGGCAGGGGGTTCCGAGCAGTACTTC. It is translated as CASSLRAGGSEQYF.

This chain uses TRBV4-3 with TRBJ1-3, with TRBD1 identical over 11 bases. The CDR3 runs to 15 residues. Unmatched junction bases numbered 2, after V lost 4 bases and J lost 3 bases. Per germline, CDR1 LGHNA and CDR2 YSLEER. CDR3 region: CASSPGQGVGNTIYF. The CDR3 nucleotides read TGCGCCAGCAGCCCGGGACAGGGGGTTGGAAACACCATATATTTT.

Only a few counts were recorded for this clonotype. The chain uses TRBV5-1 and TRBJ1-1, with D perhaps matching TRBD1 (6 bases). The CDR3 contains 13 residues. Between the trimmed V and J ends, which lost 2 bases and 5 bases, there was a span of 10 bases. Germline assignment: CDR1 SGHRS and CDR2 YFSETQ. The CDR3: CASSFSTGTEAFF. DNA of the CDR3: TGCGCCAGCAGCTTCTCCACAGGGACTGAAGCTTTCTTT.

This clonotype came up many times. The chain couples TRBV6-5 to TRBJ1-1; D possibly corresponds to TRBD1 (5 bases). Germline CDR1 and CDR2: MNHEY and SVGAGI. This CDR3 region has 15 residues. V was cut by 5 bases and J by 5 bases, with 18 bases left in between. The CDR3 is CASSPINGGRTEAFF. The CDR3 DNA is TGTGCCAGCAGTCCCATAAACGGGGGGAGAACTGAAGCTTTCTTT.

This clonotype appeared a few times. This chain connects TRBV18 to TRBJ1-1, with TRBD1 matching 7 bases. V was pared by 3 bases and J by 8 bases, with 9 bases of the junction left unmatched. The CDR3 is 14 residues long. Germline CDR1 reads KGHSH; CDR2 reads LQKENI. DNA of the CDR3: TGTGCCAGCTCACCGAGAGACAGGGTAGGGGAAGCTTTCTTT. Its translation: CASSPRDRVGEAFF. Full variable domain (rest looked up from reference TRBV18 and TRBJ1-1): NAGVMQNPRHLVRRRGQEARLRCSPMKGHSHVYWYRQLPEEGLKFMVYLQKENIIDESGMPKERFSAEFPKEGPSILRIQQVVRGDSAAYFCASSPRDRVGEAFFGQGTRLTVV.

This chain joins TRBV19 and TRBJ2-7; TRBD1 agrees at 7 bases. CDR1 is LNHDA and CDR2 is SQIVND in the germline V gene (reference sequence). V lost 1 base to trimming and J lost 4 bases; unmatched junction nucleotides: 7. The length of the CDR3 is 15 residues. For the CDR3, the DNA is TGTGCCAGTAGTATAGGAGGGACAGCGATTTACGAGCAGTACTTC. It specifies CASSIGGTAIYEQYF.

The genes are TRBV28 and TRBJ2-2; 12 nucleotides agree with TRBD2. Germline values: CDR1 MDHEN, CDR2 SYDVKM. This CDR3 has 17 amino acids. V trimming: 2 bases; J trimming: 5 bases; junction bases outside the gene matches: 6. CDR3 nucleotides: TGTGCCAGCAGTTTAGCTAGCGGGAGGGCAGGAACCGGGGAGCTGTTTTTT. This sequence encodes CASSLASGRAGTGELFF.

The chain joins TRBV6-6 to TRBJ1-1; 7 nucleotides agree with TRBD1. Trimming at V came to 0 bases and at J to 5 bases, leaving 3 bases not matched to a gene. The CDR3 has 14 amino acids. Germline-derived CDR1 and CDR2 are MNHNY and SVGAGI (reference sequence). The CDR3 here is CASSYSTGDTEAFF. CDR3 nucleotides: TGTGCCAGCAGTTACTCAACAGGGGATACTGAAGCTTTCTTT.

The chain recombines TRBV27 with TRBJ1-1; D perhaps matches TRBD1 (5 bases). Trimming left V 3 bases short and J 4 bases short, with 15 bases between. Germline V gives CDR1 MNHEY, CDR2 SMNVEV (reference sequence). The CDR3 consists of 15 residues. Written as DNA, the CDR3 is TGTGCCAGCAGTTTGATCGGGGCCGTCGGCACTGAAGCTTTCTTT. This gives the protein CASSLIGAVGTEAFF.

This clonotype was recorded a few times. This chain links TRBV12-3 or TRBV12-4 with TRBJ2-7; 9 positions agree with TRBD1. V shed 6 bases and J 2 bases; nucleotides not matched to a gene: 8. There are 15 residues in the CDR3. CDR3 region: CASSSGTGPTYEQYF. In DNA form, the CDR3 reads TGTGCCAGCAGCTCCGGGACAGGGCCAACCTACGAGCAGTACTTC.

The chain joins TRBV30 to TRBJ1-3; TRBD1 matches at 8 bases. Germline lookup yields CDR1 GTSNPN and CDR2 SVGIG (reference sequence). The CDR3 is 14 amino acids. The junction had 7 bases not matched to a gene; V was cut back by 8 bases and J by 1 base. CDR3 nucleotide sequence: TGTGCCCGCAGCCGACAGGGGTCTGGAAACACCATATATTTT. This translates into CARSRQGSGNTIYF.

The chain joins TRBV29-1 to TRBJ2-5; 10 bases agree with TRBD1. The CDR3 sequence is 16 residues long. Trimming removed 6 bases from V and 4 bases from J; junction bases left unmatched: 14. Germline CDR1 is SQVTM and CDR2 is ANQGSEA. The CDR3 region is CSVTPRGQGCAETQYF. CDR3 bases: TGCAGCGTAACGCCACGGGGACAGGGGTGCGCAGAGACCCAGTACTTC. Using reference TRBV29-1 and TRBJ2-5 for the parts outside the CDR3, the full variable domain is SAVISQKPSRDICQRGTSLTIQCQVDSQVTMMFWYRQQPGQSLTLIATANQGSEATYESGFVIDKFPISRPNLTFSTLTVSNMSPEDSSIYLCSVTPRGQGCAETQYFGPGTRLLVL.

The chain is built from TRBV24-1 and TRBJ1-5; D not resolved. Germline CDR1 reads KGHDR; CDR2 reads SFDVKD. The CDR3 has 14 amino acids. Trimming removed 4 bases from V and 8 bases from J, with 14 bases in between. CDR3 nucleotide sequence: TGTGCCACCAGTGACAGGACCGTCGCAAAGCCCCAGCATTTT. It codes for CATSDRTVAKPQHF.

The V and J genes are TRBV2 and TRBJ1-6, with 7 bases aligning to TRBD1. J lost 0 bases, V lost 6 bases, and 14 bases had no gene match. This CDR3 region has 19 residues. CDR1 and CDR2 (germline): SNHLY, FYNNEI. The chain's CDR3 is CASSMNTPGQSSYNSPLHF. As DNA, the CDR3 is TGTGCCAGCAGCATGAATACACCGGGACAGAGCTCCTATAATTCACCCCTCCACTTT.

V and J are TRBV29-1 and TRBJ2-1; 8 bases fit TRBD1. This CDR3 has 12 amino acids. CDR1 is SQVTM, CDR2 ANQGSEA, per germline. V shed 7 bases and J 9 bases; nucleotides not matched to a gene: 8. CDR3 DNA sequence: TGCAGCGCTAGGCAGGGGGCGACTGAGCAGTTCTTC. Translating gives CSARQGATEQFF.

This clonotype was recorded at least ten times. The gene calls are TRBV9 and TRBJ2-1; 8 bases are a match to TRBD2. V shed 4 bases and J 0 bases; nucleotides not matched to a gene: 3. Germline CDR1 SGDLS, CDR2 YYNGEE. The CDR3 is made up of 15 amino acids. CDR3 DNA: TGTGCCAGCAGCTTTAGCGGGGACTCCTACAATGAGCAGTTCTTC. Translation: CASSFSGDSYNEQFF.

Many counts were recorded for this clonotype. The chain is built from TRBV6-5 and TRBJ2-2; TRBD1 matches 9 bases. Trimming cost V 5 bases and J 1 base; bases outside gene matches: 5. Looked up from germline, CDR1 is MNHEY and CDR2 is SVGAGI. There are 16 residues in the CDR3. The CDR3 is CASSSTGGKNTGELFF. DNA for the CDR3: TGTGCCAGCAGTAGCACAGGGGGCAAGAACACCGGGGAGCTGTTTTTT.